One and the same sample provided the 6 T cell receptor beta chains below, sequenced in a study of shared clonotypes between healthy human individuals. Sequencing was performed with immunoSEQ multiplex PCR; in TCRdb, only in-frame clones are kept and a portion is missing. Of roughly 650,000 clones in the sample, approximately 96% were seen once. Cells designated naive CD8 were CD45RO-negative and were positively selected for CCR7, with terminally differentiated effector memory CD45RA+ cells excluded. The sample consisted of naive CD8+ T cells sorted from blood. Receptors were obtained from a woman in her twenties or thirties in good health.

The chain joins TRBV27 to TRBJ1-2; D unresolved. Germline assignment: CDR1 MNHEY and CDR2 SMNVEV (reference sequence). V was pared by 0 bases and J by 4 bases, with 12 bases between. CDR3 length equals 15 residues. CDR3 DNA sequence: TGTGCCAGCAGTTTATCACAGACGCCTCTCTATGGCTACACCTTC. It yields the protein CASSLSQTPLYGYTF.

The chain employs TRBV28 and TRBJ2-7; D is unresolved. V lost 3 bases and J lost 0, with 9 bases in between. Per the germline V gene, CDR1 is MDHEN and CDR2 is SYDVKM. This CDR3 is 14 amino acids long. The DNA of the CDR3 is TGTGCCAGCAGTTTTCTCCAGCACTCCTACGAGCAGTACTTC. It yields the protein CASSFLQHSYEQYF.

The V gene is TRBV23-1, the J gene TRBJ2-3, with 8 bases aligning to TRBD1. TRBV23-1 is reported as an ORF; its role is uncertain. V lost 1 base and J lost 2; bases outside the gene matches: 20. This CDR3 has 21 amino acids. Here the CDR3 reads CASSQWVMGTGPDIFTDTQYF. The CDR3 DNA sequence: TGCGCCAGCAGTCAATGGGTTATGGGGACAGGCCCAGACATTTTCACAGATACGCAGTATTTT.

The chain's CDR3 is CASSLFERGPSYEQYF. In DNA form, the CDR3 reads TGTGCCAGCAGCTTATTCGAGCGGGGGCCCTCCTACGAGCAGTACTTC. V usage is TRBV7-8 and J usage is TRBJ2-7, with TRBD2 matching 8 bases. The CDR3 extends over 16 amino acids. The V gene end was trimmed by 2 bases and the J gene end by 0 bases; junction bases not matched to a gene: 6. The germline gives CDR1 SGHVS, CDR2 FQNEAQ.

This clone is a singleton in its sample. The chain employs TRBV28 and TRBJ2-1; 9 nucleotides agree with TRBD2. Trimming at V came to 6 bases and at J to 3 bases, leaving 9 bases not matched to a gene. This CDR3 contains 16 residues. Germline CDR1 and CDR2: MDHEN and SYDVKM. The CDR3 DNA sequence: TGTGCCAGCAGCCGAAATAGCGGGAGCTTCTACAATGAGCAGTTCTTC. It encodes CASSRNSGSFYNEQFF.

This chain links TRBV11-3 with TRBJ2-1; D not resolved. CDR1 SGHNT and CDR2 YENEEA come from the germline V gene. The CDR3 is made up of 14 amino acids. Trimming shortened V by 5 bases and J by 0 bases, and 8 bases separated the two germline ends. The CDR3 coding sequence is TGTGCCAGCAGCGGTAGTAGCTCCTACAATGAGCAGTTCTTC. This encodes CASSGSSSYNEQFF. Based on the CDR3 plus reference TRBV11-3 and TRBJ2-1, the full variable domain is EAGVVQSPRYKIIEKKQPVAFWCNPISGHNTLYWYLQNLGQGPELLIRYENEEAVDDSQLPKDRFSAERLKGVDSTLKIQPAELGDSAVYLCASSGSSSYNEQFFGPGTRLTVL.